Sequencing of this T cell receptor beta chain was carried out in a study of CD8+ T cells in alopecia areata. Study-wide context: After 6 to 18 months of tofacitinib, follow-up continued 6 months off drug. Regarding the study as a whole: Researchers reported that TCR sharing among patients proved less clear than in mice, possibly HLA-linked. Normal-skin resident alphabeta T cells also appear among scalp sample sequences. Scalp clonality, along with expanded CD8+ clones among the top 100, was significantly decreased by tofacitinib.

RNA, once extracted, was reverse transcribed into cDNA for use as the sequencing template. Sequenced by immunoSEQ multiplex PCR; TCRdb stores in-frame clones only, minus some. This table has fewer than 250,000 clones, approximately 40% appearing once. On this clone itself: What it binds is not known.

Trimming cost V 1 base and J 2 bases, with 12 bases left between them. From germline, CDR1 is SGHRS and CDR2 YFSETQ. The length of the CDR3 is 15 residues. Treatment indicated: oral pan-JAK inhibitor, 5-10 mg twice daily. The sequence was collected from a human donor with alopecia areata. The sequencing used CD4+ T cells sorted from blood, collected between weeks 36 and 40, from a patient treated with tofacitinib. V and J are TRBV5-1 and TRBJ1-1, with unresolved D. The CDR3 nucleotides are TGCGCCAGCAGCTTGACCCACCTTAGTAACACTGAAGCTTTCTTT. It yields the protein CASSLTHLSNTEAFF.